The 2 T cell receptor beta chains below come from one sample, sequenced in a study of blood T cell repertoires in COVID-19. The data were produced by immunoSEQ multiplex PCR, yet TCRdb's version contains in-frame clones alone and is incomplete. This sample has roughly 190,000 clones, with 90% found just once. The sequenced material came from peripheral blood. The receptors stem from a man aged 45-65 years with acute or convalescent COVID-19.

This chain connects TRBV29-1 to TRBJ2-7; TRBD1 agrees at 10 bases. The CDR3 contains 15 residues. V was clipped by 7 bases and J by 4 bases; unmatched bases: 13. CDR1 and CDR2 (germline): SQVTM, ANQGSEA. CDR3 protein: CSAQQEDRGRYEQYF. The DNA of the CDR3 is TGCAGCGCTCAGCAGGAGGACAGGGGGAGATACGAGCAGTACTTC.

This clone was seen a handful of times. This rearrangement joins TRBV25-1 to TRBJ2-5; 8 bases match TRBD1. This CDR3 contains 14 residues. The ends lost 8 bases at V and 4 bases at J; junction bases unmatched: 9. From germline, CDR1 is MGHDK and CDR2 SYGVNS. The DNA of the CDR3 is TGTGCCAGCCTCCGGACAGGGCCTGTAGAGACCCAGTACTTC. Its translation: CASLRTGPVETQYF.